The 25 T cell receptor beta chains given below trace back to one sample, sequenced in a study of Graves' ophthalmopathy and Graves' hyperthyroidism. From RNA, the CDR3 regions of TCR beta chains were amplified and sequenced. An opening RT-PCR round employed HTBI primers and preceded a second-round multiplex PCR. TCRdb re-derived calls from the multiplex PCR reads in MiXCR, one entry per CDR3 protein. The sample has hundreds of thousands of distinct CDR3 sequences; about 40% are singletons. Material for sequencing was peripheral blood. The receptor set was obtained from an adult man with Graves' ophthalmopathy.

V is TRBV7-9 and J is TRBJ2-2, with 9 bases aligning to TRBD2. CDR3 length: 18 residues. The germline gives CDR1 SEHNR, CDR2 FQNEAQ (reference sequence). The junction had 11 bases not matched to a gene; V was cut back by 1 base and J by 5 bases. The CDR3 loop reads CASSLVPLAGSSTGELFF. The CDR3 DNA follows: TGTGCCAGCAGCTTAGTCCCCCTAGCGGGGTCGTCGACCGGGGAGCTGTTTTTT.

This clonotype showed up many times. The V call is TRBV19, the J call TRBJ2-7; 7 bases agree with TRBD1. The CDR3 sequence is 14 residues long. Germline V gene data show CDR1 as LNHDA and CDR2 as SQIVND (reference sequence). V lost 5 bases to trimming and J lost 2 bases; unmatched junction nucleotides: 6. CDR3 bases: TGTGCCAGTAGTTTCCCCGGGACAGCCTACGAGCAGTACTTC. This gives the protein CASSFPGTAYEQYF.

The rearrangement joins TRBV6-5 to TRBJ2-7, with 10 bases lining up with TRBD1. Germline V CDR1 and CDR2: MNHEY, SVGAGI. Trimming removed 5 bases from V and 6 bases from J; junction bases left unmatched: 7. The CDR3 contains 14 residues. The CDR3 loop is CASSPTWTGGEQYF. CDR3 coding DNA: TGTGCCAGCAGTCCCACCTGGACAGGGGGCGAGCAGTACTTC.

This clonotype was detected many times. The chain recombines TRBV7-9 with TRBJ1-1; perhaps TRBD1 as D (5 bases). Deletions cut 1 base from V and 9 bases from J, with 9 bases between. The CDR3 covers 12 residues. Germline-derived CDR1 and CDR2 are SEHNR and FQNEAQ (reference sequence). In DNA, the CDR3 is TGTGCCAGCAGCTTAGAATCGGACAAAGCTTTCTTT. Translating it yields CASSLESDKAFF.

This clonotype was seen a handful of times. This sequence joins TRBV6-5 and TRBJ1-2; 7 positions agree with TRBD1. Germline lookup yields CDR1 MNHEY and CDR2 SVGAGI. The trim removed 5 bases at V and 1 base at J, leaving 16 bases unmatched. The CDR3 sequence is 18 residues long. CDR3 region: CASSLGRGSGTVNYGYTF. In nucleotides, the CDR3 is TGTGCCAGCAGTCTAGGAAGGGGTTCCGGGACAGTTAACTATGGCTACACCTTC.

J is TRBJ2-2 and V is TRBV7-9; 9 bases agree with TRBD2. Germline trimming cut 3 bases from V and 5 bases from J; bases unmatched to any gene: 4. Germline CDR1 reads SEHNR; CDR2 reads FQNEAQ (reference sequence). The CDR3 totals 15 residues. CDR3 sequence: CASSLFSGGTGELFF. Here the CDR3 DNA reads TGTGCCAGCAGCTTGTTTAGCGGGGGAACCGGGGAGCTGTTTTTT. Filled out from reference TRBV7-9 and TRBJ2-2, the complete variable domain reads DTGVSQNPRHKITKRGQNVTFRCDPISEHNRLYWYRQTLGQGPEFLTYFQNEAQLEKSRLLSDRFSAERPKGSFSTLEIQRTEQGDSAMYLCASSLFSGGTGELFFGEGSRLTVL.

The V call is TRBV2, the J call TRBJ1-4; 8 positions agree with TRBD1. Germline lookup yields CDR1 SNHLY and CDR2 FYNNEI. The CDR3 runs 13 residues. With V trimmed by 9 bases and J by 7 bases, 7 bases remained unmatched. The CDR3 DNA follows: TGTGCCAGTACCGGACAGGGTGGTGAAAAACTGTTTTTT. Encoded protein: CASTGQGGEKLFF.

Note on this clonotype: One junction end disagrees with the germline gene, perhaps due to a read error. CDR3 nucleotide sequence: TGTGCCAGCAGCCCGAACCGGGATGAAAAACTCTTT. Its protein product is CASSPNRDEKLF. J is TRBJ1-1 and V is TRBV6-5; no reliable D call. The CDR3 is 12 amino acids. Germline V lookup: CDR1 MNHEY, CDR2 SVGAGI.

The sample holds many counts of this clonotype. V gene TRBV11-2 combines with J gene TRBJ1-1; D gene uncertain. The ends were cut back, 10 bases at V and 2 bases at J, with 14 bases in the middle. The CDR3 has 13 residues. Germline CDR1 and CDR2: SGHAT and FQNNGV. CDR3 bases: TGTGCCACCAACCCAGGAGATAACACTGAAGCTTTCTTT. This codes for CATNPGDNTEAFF.

This clonotype was seen many times. This rearrangement joins TRBV19 to TRBJ1-4; a possible D gene is TRBD1 (5 bases). CDR1 is LNHDA, CDR2 SQIVND, per germline (reference sequence). This CDR3 has 15 residues. V shed 6 bases and J shed 0 bases, with 11 bases lying between them. CDR3 in DNA: TGTGCCAGTAGCCCGGGGGAGACAACTAATGAAAAACTGTTTTTT. Translating gives CASSPGETTNEKLFF.

This clonotype was counted ten times or more. This sequence joins TRBV3-1 and TRBJ2-5, with D possibly TRBD1 on 6 matching bases. The CDR3 extends over 15 amino acids. Trimming took off 4 bases at V and 4 bases at J, with 16 bases between the two ends. The V gene's germline CDR1 is LGHDT and CDR2 YNNKEL (reference sequence). CDR3 sequence reads: CASSRATGRRETQYF. The CDR3 nucleotides read TGTGCCAGCAGCCGAGCGACAGGAAGGAGAGAGACCCAGTACTTC.

About this clonotype itself: Possible read error: a much larger clone is one base away. Here the CDR3 omits its conserved ending phenylalanine or tryptophan, so a read error is the likely source. This chain uses TRBV15 with TRBJ1-1; D unresolved. CDR3 length: 13 residues. Germline V CDR1 and CDR2: LNHNV, YYDKDF (reference sequence). V lost 1 base and J 4 bases, leaving 7 bases between the germline ends. CDR3 sequence (DNA): TGTGCCACCAGCAGAGGCCGCCTCACTGAAGCTTTCCTT. Residues: CATSRGRLTEAFL.

This chain links TRBV20-1 with TRBJ1-2; a possible D gene is TRBD1 (6 bases). The CDR3 spans 13 residues. Trimming stripped 0 bases from V and 8 bases from J, with 13 bases between. Germline CDR1 reads DFQATT; CDR2 reads SNEGSKA (reference sequence). The CDR3 here is CSARDGGGRGYTF. The DNA of the CDR3 is TGCAGTGCTAGAGATGGGGGGGGGCGGGGCTACACCTTC.

This chain connects TRBV12-5 to TRBJ1-1; a weak D match, TRBD1 (5 bases). The CDR3 sequence is 18 residues long. Germline V gene sequence: CDR1 LGHNT, CDR2 FRNRAP. The V end was cut by 0 bases, the J end by 1 base, with 18 bases between. CDR3 nucleotide sequence: TGTGCTAGTGGTTTGGTACTGGGAACGGGGACGGCGAACACTGAAGCTTTCTTT. Translation: CASGLVLGTGTANTEAFF.

This clonotype was detected only a few times. The CDR3 protein is CSARGRSRGGSYGYTF. The CDR3 DNA follows: TGCAGTGCTAGAGGACGGTCGAGGGGCGGGAGCTATGGCTACACCTTC. The chain combines TRBV20-1 with TRBJ1-2; maybe TRBD1 (5 bases). V was clipped by 1 base and J by 4 bases, with 19 bases between them. The CDR3 extends over 16 amino acids. Per the germline V gene, CDR1 is DFQATT and CDR2 is SNEGSKA (reference sequence).

The chain recombines TRBV10-3 with TRBJ1-4; D call uncertain. The ends were cut back, 6 bases at V and 12 bases at J, with 11 bases in the middle. Germline V CDR1 and CDR2: ENHRY, SYGVKD. This CDR3 comprises 11 residues. The CDR3 loop reads CAISAWGELFF. CDR3 coding DNA: TGTGCCATCAGCGCCTGGGGTGAACTGTTTTTT.

CDR3 in amino acids: CSVVQGPDEQYF. The CDR3 DNA follows: TGCAGCGTTGTGCAGGGCCCGGACGAGCAGTACTTC. J is TRBJ2-7 and V is TRBV29-1; possible D gene TRBD1, 5 bases. With 4 bases removed from V and 5 bases from J, the gap between germline ends came to 12 bases. The CDR3 consists of 12 residues. Germline CDR1 SQVTM, CDR2 ANQGSEA.

The chain has TRBV7-7 and TRBJ2-5; TRBD2 is a possible D gene (5 bases). The germline V and J ends were trimmed by 1 base and 11 bases, with 17 bases remaining between them. CDR3 length: 14 residues. Per germline, CDR1 SSHAT and CDR2 FNYEAQ (reference sequence). The CDR3 region is CASSLDPGAGEQYF. The DNA of the CDR3 is TGTGCCAGCAGCTTAGACCCGGGCGCGGGTGAGCAGTACTTC.

This sequence joins TRBV19 and TRBJ1-1, with D possibly matching TRBD1 (6 bases). V lost 5 bases to trimming and J lost 0 bases, with 10 bases between them. The CDR3 is 14 residues long. CDR1 is LNHDA and CDR2 is SQIVND in the germline V gene (reference sequence). This CDR3 is CASSARGMNTEAFF. CDR3 in DNA: TGTGCCAGTAGTGCCAGGGGCATGAACACTGAAGCTTTCTTT.

This clonotype was seen many times. The chain links TRBV20-1 to TRBJ1-1, with 7 nucleotides matching TRBD1. CDR3 length: 14 amino acids. The junction had 6 bases not matched to a gene; V was cut back by 2 bases and J by 3 bases. From germline, CDR1 is DFQATT and CDR2 SNEGSKA (reference sequence). The CDR3 DNA sequence: TGCAGTGCTAGACCGGAGGGGGCGTACACTGAAGCTTTCTTT. This codes for CSARPEGAYTEAFF.

This chain links TRBV7-2 with TRBJ1-2, with a weak D call TRBD1 (5 bases). Germline V gives CDR1 SGHTA, CDR2 FQGNSA. Trimming pared 5 bases from V and 7 bases from J, leaving 17 bases between. CDR3 size: 14 residues. The chain's CDR3 is CASSLGQGGSGYTF. Here the CDR3 DNA reads TGTGCCAGCAGCCTCGGGCAGGGAGGTAGTGGCTACACCTTC.

By sample fraction, this clonotype is medium-sized. The V and J genes are TRBV24-1 and TRBJ1-1; 7 nucleotides align to TRBD1. Germline lookup yields CDR1 KGHDR and CDR2 SFDVKD. The CDR3 has 13 amino acids. V shed 5 bases and J 4 bases; nucleotides not matched to a gene: 3. The CDR3 protein is CATSATGSTEAFF. The DNA for the CDR3 is TGTGCCACCAGTGCGACAGGGAGCACTGAAGCTTTCTTT.

This clonotype was picked up many times. The V and J genes are TRBV20-1 and TRBJ1-1; perhaps TRBD1 as D (5 bases). The germline V and J ends were trimmed by 2 bases and 0 bases, with 13 bases remaining between them. The germline CDR1 and CDR2 sequences are DFQATT and SNEGSKA (reference sequence). CDR3 length: 15 amino acids. The chain's CDR3 is CSARPQDTVNTEAFF. As DNA, the CDR3 is TGCAGTGCTAGACCCCAGGACACAGTGAACACTGAAGCTTTCTTT.

J is TRBJ1-2 and V is TRBV25-1, with TRBD1 as a possible D gene (6 bases). The CDR3 covers 14 residues. CDR1 is MGHDK and CDR2 is SYGVNS in the germline V gene. Between the trimmed V and J ends, which lost 2 bases and 6 bases, there was a span of 13 bases. The CDR3, as DNA: TGTGCCAGCAGTGAACGGGGGGCAAGGGATGGCTACACCTTC. It codes for CASSERGARDGYTF.

The chain uses TRBV10-3 and TRBJ1-5; the match to TRBD1 covers 9 bases. CDR1 is ENHRY and CDR2 is SYGVKD in the germline V gene. This CDR3 has 18 residues. J was trimmed by 4 bases and V by 4 bases; bases with no gene match: 14. CDR3 region: CAISVLGTGIIPNQPQHF. The CDR3 nucleotides are TGTGCCATCAGTGTACTCGGGACAGGGATTATACCTAATCAGCCCCAGCATTTT.